Listed below are T cell receptor beta chains from one sample, sequenced in a study of blood T cell repertoires in COVID-19. Sequencing used immunoSEQ multiplex PCR; TCRdb keeps in-frame clones, though not all of them. The sample has some 130,000 clones; 80% to 90% are singletons. Sequencing was carried out using peripheral blood. Receptors were obtained from a man aged 50 or older with active COVID-19. The CDR3 runs from the conserved cysteine through the conserved F or W. The order of the fields is J gene, V gene, D gene, clone size, CDR3 protein, CDR3 DNA. A D gene is named only where the DNA matches it firmly. Clone sizes are given selectively: once, few, many, or a class where the clone is expanded.

TRBJ2-7 | TRBV7-2 | NA | NA | CASSPVGGPYEQYF | TGTGCCAGCAGCCCAGTGGGGGGGCCCTACGAGCAGTACTTC
TRBJ2-7 | TRBV21-1 | NA | once | CASTQSEFGLAGVSYEQYF | TGTGCCAGCACCCAATCCGAGTTTGGTCTAGCGGGGGTTTCCTACGAGCAGTACTTC
TRBJ2-5 | TRBV7-2 | NA | NA | CASSLGGRKQETQYF | TGTGCCAGCAGCTTAGGTGGCAGGAAACAAGAGACCCAGTACTTC
TRBJ2-3 | TRBV7-9 | TRBD2 | NA | CASSLSGGALDTQYF | TGTGCCAGCAGCTTATCCGGGGGGGCCTTGGATACGCAGTATTTT
TRBJ2-1 | TRBV11-2 | NA | NA | CASSFRSSSNEQFF | TGTGCCAGCAGCTTTCGGTCCTCGTCCAATGAGCAGTTCTTC
TRBJ1-4 | TRBV21-1 | NA | once | CASSKRSGEVEKLFF | TGTGCCAGCAGCAAGCGGTCAGGGGAAGTTGAAAAACTGTTTTTT
TRBJ1-2 | TRBV11-2 | TRBD1 | NA | CASSPGQGNYGYTF | TGTGCCAGCAGCCCAGGACAGGGGAACTATGGCTACACCTTC
TRBJ1-5 | TRBV6-4 | NA | once | CASKPTWGGNQPQHF | TGTGCCAGCAAACCAACCTGGGGCGGTAATCAGCCCCAGCATTTT
TRBJ2-3 | TRBV19 | NA | NA | CASSLDSGRAPDTQYF | TGTGCCAGTAGTCTCGATTCGGGCAGGGCCCCAGATACGCAGTATTTT
TRBJ1-6 | TRBV6-5 | TRBD1 | NA | CARTTGGASNSPLHF | TGTGCCAGGACGACAGGGGGCGCGTCGAATTCACCCCTCCACTTT
TRBJ2-2 | TRBV23-1 | NA | NA | CARPKRASGELFF | TGCGCCAGACCGAAGAGGGCCTCCGGGGAGCTGTTTTTT
TRBJ2-5 | TRBV11-1 | TRBD1 | few | CASSFRQGLGQETQYF | TGTGCCAGCAGCTTTCGACAGGGTTTGGGGCAAGAGACCCAGTACTTC
TRBJ2-2 | TRBV5-1 | TRBD1 | few | CASSPGTGFPGELFF | TGCGCCAGCAGCCCCGGGACAGGGTTTCCCGGGGAGCTGTTTTTT
TRBJ1-3 | TRBV6-1 | NA | NA | CASSESGGAGNTIYF | TGTGCCAGCAGTGAATCTGGAGGTGCTGGAAACACCATATATTTT
TRBJ1-4 | TRBV7-9 | NA | NA | CASSPGDTETEKLFF | TGTGCCAGCAGCCCTGGGGACACAGAGACGGAAAAACTGTTTTTT
TRBJ1-2 | TRBV9 | TRBD1 | few | CASSARGTDHYGYTF | TGTGCCAGCAGCGCCCGGGGGACAGACCACTATGGCTACACCTTC
TRBJ1-4 | TRBV10-3 | NA | NA | CASAGDGNEKLFF | TGTGCCTCCGCGGGGGACGGTAATGAAAAACTGTTTTTT
TRBJ2-1 | TRBV2 | TRBD2 | NA | CASTGGEVVDEQFF | TGTGCCAGCACGGGGGGGGAGGTAGTCGATGAGCAGTTCTTC
TRBJ2-7 | TRBV10-3 | TRBD1 | NA | CAISESTRGYEQYF | TGTGCCATCAGTGAGTCTACCAGGGGGTACGAGCAGTACTTC
TRBJ2-2 | TRBV18 | NA | NA | CASSPDTYTGELFF | TGTGCCAGCTCACCTGACACGTACACCGGGGAGCTGTTTTTT
TRBJ1-1 | TRBV6-2/TRBV6-3 | NA | NA | CASSLIRTPNTEAFF | TGTGCCAGCAGCCTCATTAGGACACCGAACACTGAAGCTTTCTTT
TRBJ1-2 | TRBV6-5 | NA | NA | CASSYSRDLGYTF | TGTGCCAGCAGTTACTCCCGGGATTTAGGCTACACCTTC
TRBJ1-6 | TRBV19 | NA | once | CASGGTYGLNSPLHF | TGTGCCAGTGGCGGGACTTATGGGCTTAATTCACCCCTCCACTTT
TRBJ1-3 | TRBV13 | NA | NA | CASSNTLGSGNTIYF | TGTGCCAGCAGCAACACCCTAGGTTCTGGAAACACCATATATTTT
TRBJ2-7 | TRBV5-6 | NA | NA | CASSPSPGASYEQYF | TGTGCCAGCAGCCCGTCCCCAGGGGCGTCCTACGAGCAGTACTTC
TRBJ2-3 | TRBV7-9 | TRBD2 | NA | CASSPTSGEGTDTQYF | TGTGCCAGCAGCCCGACTAGCGGAGAGGGAACAGATACGCAGTATTTT
TRBJ1-1 | TRBV18 | NA | NA | CASSPRRDVTEAFF | TGTGCCAGCTCACCACGCCGGGATGTGACTGAAGCTTTCTTT
TRBJ1-5 | TRBV5-5 | NA | NA | CASSLVGNSFKPQHF | TGTGCCAGCAGCTTGGTGGGCAACAGTTTTAAGCCCCAGCATTTT
TRBJ2-3 | TRBV7-9 | NA | NA | CASSLSGTSTDTQYF | TGTGCCAGCAGCCTTTCGGGAACTAGCACAGATACGCAGTATTTT
TRBJ2-7 | TRBV5-1 | TRBD1 | NA | CASSSGQTYEQYF | TGCGCCAGCAGCTCGGGACAGACCTACGAGCAGTACTTC
TRBJ2-5 | TRBV7-7 | NA | NA | CASSRVDFSSQYF | TGTGCCAGCAGCCGAGTCGACTTCTCCTCTCAGTACTTC
TRBJ2-1 | TRBV6-5 | TRBD2 | NA | CASSSWTRNGNEQFF | TGTGCCAGCAGTTCCTGGACTAGGAATGGCAATGAGCAGTTCTTC
TRBJ1-2 | TRBV5-4 | TRBD1 | NA | CASSLALERGRGYTF | TGTGCCAGCAGCTTGGCCCTCGAGAGGGGGCGGGGCTACACCTTC
TRBJ2-7 | TRBV29-1 | TRBD1 | NA | CSVRGTGREQYF | TGCAGCGTCAGGGGGACAGGGCGCGAGCAGTACTTC
TRBJ2-7 | TRBV7-9 | NA | few | CASSRYGTDEQYF | TGTGCCAGCAGCCGCTACGGAACAGACGAGCAGTACTTC
TRBJ2-5 | TRBV18 | NA | NA | CASSPLAPGLPETQYF | TGTGCCAGCTCACCACTGGCACCGGGACTCCCAGAGACCCAGTACTTC